This T cell receptor (beta chain) was profiled in a study of blood T cell repertoires in COVID-19. The repertoire was sequenced with immunoSEQ multiplex PCR; TCRdb's copy has only in-frame clones and lacks some. The sample has about 250,000 clones, approximately 84% seen once; the top ten hold roughly 4%. Between the trimmed V and J ends, which lost 2 bases and 1 base, there was a span of 5 bases. The CDR3 is 13 residues long. Germline values: CDR1 MNHEY, CDR2 SMNVEV (reference sequence). This TCR was sampled from a man over 45 with acute or convalescent COVID-19. J is TRBJ1-1 and V is TRBV27, with unresolved D. The sequenced material came from peripheral blood. CDR3 in amino acids: CASSLAQNTEAFF. The CDR3 DNA is TGTGCCAGCAGTTTAGCACAGAACACTGAAGCTTTCTTT.